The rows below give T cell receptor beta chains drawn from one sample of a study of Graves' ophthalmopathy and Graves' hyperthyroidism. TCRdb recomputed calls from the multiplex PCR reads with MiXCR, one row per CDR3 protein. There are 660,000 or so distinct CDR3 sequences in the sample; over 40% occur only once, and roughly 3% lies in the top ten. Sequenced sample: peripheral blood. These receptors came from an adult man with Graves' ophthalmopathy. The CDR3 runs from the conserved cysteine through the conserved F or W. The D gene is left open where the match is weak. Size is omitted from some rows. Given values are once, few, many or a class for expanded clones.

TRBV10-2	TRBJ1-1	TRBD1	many	TGCGCCAGCAGACAGGGGTCCTCGAACACTGAAGCTTTCTTT	CASRQGSSNTEAFF
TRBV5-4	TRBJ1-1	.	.	TGTGCCAGCAGCTTGGGAATAAACAGGATGAACACTGAAGCTTTCTTT	CASSLGINRMNTEAFF
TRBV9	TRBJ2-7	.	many	TGTGCCAGCATTCTCGACGGACCCTACGAGCAGTACTTC	CASILDGPYEQYF
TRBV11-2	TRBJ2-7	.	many	TGTGCCAGCAGCTTAAGTCTCACAGGTAGTCTCGAGCAGTACTTC	CASSLSLTGSLEQYF
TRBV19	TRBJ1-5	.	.	TGTGCCAGTAATGTGGGCGCAGGGCAGCCCCAGCATTTT	CASNVGAGQPQHF
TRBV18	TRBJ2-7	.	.	TGTGCCAGCTCACCACTAGCCGGACAGAACGAGCAGTACTTC	CASSPLAGQNEQYF
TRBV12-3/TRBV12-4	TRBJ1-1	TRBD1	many	TGTGCCAGCACCGCCCGGGACAGGGGGTTTACTGAAGCTTTCTTT	CASTARDRGFTEAFF
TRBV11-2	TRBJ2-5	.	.	TGTGCCTGGAGTCCAGGCCAAGAGACCCAGTACTTC	CAWSPGQETQYF
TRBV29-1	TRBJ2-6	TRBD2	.	TGCAGCGTTGGGCTAGCGGGGGGTACTGGGGCCAACGTCCTGACTTTC	CSVGLAGGTGANVLTF
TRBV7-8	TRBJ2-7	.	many	TGTGCCAGCAGCTTAGTTGGAATGGACAGTTACTCCTACGAGCAGTACTTC	CASSLVGMDSYSYEQYF
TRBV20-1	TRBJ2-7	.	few	TGCAGTGCCCGCAGGGTCCTCGACGAGCAGTACTTC	CSARRVLDEQYF
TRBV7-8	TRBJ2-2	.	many	TGTGCCAGCAGCTCGCGACGGACGATTCACGGGGAGCTGTTTTTT	CASSSRRTIHGELFF
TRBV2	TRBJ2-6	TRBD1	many	TGTGCCGGCCTTGCCGGGCTGACAGGGAGCTCTGGGGCCAACGTCCTGACTTTC	CAGLAGLTGSSGANVLTF
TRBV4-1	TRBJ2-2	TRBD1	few	TGCGCCAGCAGCCAAGGGGTAGGGGGCGCCGACGGGGAGCTGTTTTTT	CASSQGVGGADGELFF
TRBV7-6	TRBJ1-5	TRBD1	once	TGTGCCAGCAGCTTAAGGGACAGGGGTAAACCTTATAGGGGCGAGCCCCAGCATTTT	CASSLRDRGKPYRGEPQHF
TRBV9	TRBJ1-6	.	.	TGTGCCAGCAGCCAAGATCGGCAGGTCTATAATTCACCCCTCCACTTT	CASSQDRQVYNSPLHF
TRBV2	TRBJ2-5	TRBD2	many	TGTGCCAGCAGTGAAGGCAGGGAGGGGACCCAGTACTTC	CASSEGREGTQYF
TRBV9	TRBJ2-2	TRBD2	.	TGTGCCTGGAGAGGGCTAGCGGTTACCACCGGGGAGCTGTTTTTT	CAWRGLAVTTGELFF
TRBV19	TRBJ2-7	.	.	TGTGCCAGTAGTCCGGACGGGGGCAGTACCTACGAGCAGTACTTC	CASSPDGGSTYEQYF
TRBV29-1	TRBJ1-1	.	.	TGCAGCTTAACGGGGTCCACTGAAGCTTTCTTT	CSLTGSTEAFF
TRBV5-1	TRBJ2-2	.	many	TGCGCCAGCAGTTACGGGCCGAACACCGGGGAGCTGTTTTTT	CASSYGPNTGELFF
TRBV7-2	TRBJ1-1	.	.	TGTGCCAGCGGCGTAGGTTCGGGAGATACTGAAGCTTTCTTT	CASGVGSGDTEAFF
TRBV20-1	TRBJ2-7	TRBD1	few	TGCAGTGCTAGACCAACGACAGGGGGTCGATACGAGCAGTACTTC	CSARPTTGGRYEQYF
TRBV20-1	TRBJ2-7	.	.	TGCAGTGCTAGTTTGGGGGCCCCCGACGAGCAGTACTTC	CSASLGAPDEQYF
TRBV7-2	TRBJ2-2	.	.	TGTGCCAGCAGCTTAGCTTCCCTCCCCGGGGAGCTGTTTTTT	CASSLASLPGELFF
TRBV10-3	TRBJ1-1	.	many	TGTGCCAGCAGTGAACCGGGGGAGTCTCCAGCTTTCTTT	CASSEPGESPAFF
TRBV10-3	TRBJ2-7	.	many	TGTGCCATCAGTGGGGGGGCCGACTACGAGCAGTACTTC	CAISGGADYEQYF
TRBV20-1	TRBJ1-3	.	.	TGCAGTGCTAGAGCCCTCGAAGGGGACCACGGAAACACCATATATTTT	CSARALEGDHGNTIYF
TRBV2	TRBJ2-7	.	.	TGTGCCAGCAGCCGGGGCGATAACTCCTACGAACAGTACTTC	CASSRGDNSYEQYF
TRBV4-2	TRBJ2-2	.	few	TGTGCCAGCAGCCAAGAACGGAACACCGGGGAGCTGTTTTTT	CASSQERNTGELFF
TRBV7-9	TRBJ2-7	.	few	TGTGCCAGCAGCCCCCGTTCTAGCCTTCCCCAGTACTTC	CASSPRSSLPQYF
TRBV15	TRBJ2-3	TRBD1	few	TGTGCCACCAGCCAACGGGACAGGGGCACAGATACGCAGTATTTT	CATSQRDRGTDTQYF
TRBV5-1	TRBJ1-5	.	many	TGCGCCAGCAGAACTGACAGGAATCAGCCCCAGCATTTT	CASRTDRNQPQHF
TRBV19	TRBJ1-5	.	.	TGTGCCAGTAGTCCACTGGACAGCAGCAATCAGCCCCAGCATTTT	CASSPLDSSNQPQHF
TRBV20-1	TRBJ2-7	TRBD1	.	TGCAGTGCTCGGGCCCCGAGGGGGCTCGAGCAGTACTTC	CSARAPRGLEQYF
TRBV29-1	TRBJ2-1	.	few	TGCAGCGTTGGGGGAGGGGGGGACAATGAGCAGTTCTTC	CSVGGGGDNEQFF
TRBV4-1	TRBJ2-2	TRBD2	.	TGCGCCAGCAGCCAAGGCCTAGCGGGAGTAGGGACCGGGGAGCTGTTTTTT	CASSQGLAGVGTGELFF
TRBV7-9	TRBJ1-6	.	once	TGTGCCAGCAGCTTGACCGATCCTCCTAGTCCCAATTCACCCCTCCACTTT	CASSLTDPPSPNSPLHF
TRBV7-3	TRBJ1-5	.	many	TGTGCCAGCAGCTTTCAGGGAGGTCAGCCCCAGCATTTT	CASSFQGGQPQHF
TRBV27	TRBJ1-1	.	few	TGTGCCAGCAGTTTATCAGCGGGGGACGGCACTGAAGCTTTCTTT	CASSLSAGDGTEAFF
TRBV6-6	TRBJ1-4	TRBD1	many	TGTGCGACAGGGTTGGTTTCTGAAAAACTGTTTTTT	CATGLVSEKLFF
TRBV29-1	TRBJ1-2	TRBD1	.	TGCAGCGTTGAAGGACAGGGGGCTGGGGGCTACACCTTC	CSVEGQGAGGYTF
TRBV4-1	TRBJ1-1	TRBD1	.	TGCGCCAGCAGCCAGGGAGGACAGGGTCAGGGTACTGAAGCTTTCTTT	CASSQGGQGQGTEAFF